This T cell receptor beta chain was identified in a study of Graves' ophthalmopathy and Graves' hyperthyroidism. The overall study: The stable label applied to hyperthyroidism with no ophthalmopathy within 18 months of follow-up. Study-level results: Appearing in blood as well were most expanded thyroid clonotypes above 0.001 frequency.

This clonotype was counted ten times or more. Its target is not known. This CDR3 comprises 13 residues. V was cut by 5 bases and J by 5 bases, with 12 bases left in between. The TCR beta CDR3 regions underwent amplification from RNA transcripts. The first-round RT-PCR employed HTBI primers together with the Qiagen OneStep RT-PCR kit. A multiplex PCR was then performed as the second round. From the multiplex PCR reads, TCRdb called clonotypes with MiXCR, one entry per CDR3 protein. The sample yields roughly 1.1 million distinct CDR3 sequences, around a third seen once. This TCR came from an adult man with Graves' hyperthyroidism. The sequencing sample was made of peripheral blood or thyroid tissue (not recorded which). The chain carries TRBV12-3 or TRBV12-4 and TRBJ1-2, with TRBD1 as a possible D gene (6 bases). CDR3 bases: TGTGCCAGCAGTCCCCAGGGGTGGTATGGCTACACCTTC. Translation: CASSPQGWYGYTF.